These 20 T cell receptor beta chains share one sample of origin, sequenced in a study of identical twins. TCRdb passed the 5' RACE reads through MiXCR, listing each CDR3 protein once. This table has hundreds of thousands of distinct CDR3 sequences, roughly a tenth appearing once. Sequencing used memory (CD45RO+) T cells sorted from blood. The receptors here all came from a woman aged 18-35 years in good health.

The chain links TRBV7-6 to TRBJ2-1; unclear D gene. The V gene lost 1 base and the J gene lost 5 bases, with 12 bases spanning the gap. The V gene's germline CDR1 is SGHVS and CDR2 FNYEAQ. The length of the CDR3 is 15 residues. CDR3 coding DNA: TGTGCCAGCAGCTTAGACGGGCAGGTCGACAATGAGCAGTTCTTC. Encoded protein: CASSLDGQVDNEQFF.

This rearrangement joins TRBV15 to TRBJ1-1; 8 bases fit TRBD1. CDR3 length: 14 residues. Germline loops: CDR1 LNHNV, CDR2 YYDKDF (reference sequence). With V trimmed by 5 bases and J by 3 bases, 5 bases remained unmatched. The CDR3 DNA reads TGTGCCACCAGCCAGGGGGCGGGGGACACTGAAGCTTTCTTT. It translates to CATSQGAGDTEAFF. The entire variable domain, with the rest obtained from reference TRBV15 and TRBJ1-1, is as follows: DAMVIQNPRYQVTQFGKPVTLSCSQTLNHNVMYWYQQKSSQAPKLLFHYYDKDFNNEADTPDNFQSRRPNTSFCFLDIRSPGLGDTAMYLCATSQGAGDTEAFFGQGTRLTVV.

Ten or more counts support this clonotype. The chain links TRBV20-1 to TRBJ1-1, with no clear D. Trimming removed 0 bases from V and 3 bases from J, with 8 bases in between. The germline V gene has CDR1 DFQATT and CDR2 SNEGSKA (reference sequence). The CDR3 contains 13 residues. The CDR3, as DNA: TGCAGTGCTAGAGACTCTGGGGACACTGAAGCTTTCTTT. Protein: CSARDSGDTEAFF.

Only a few counts were recorded for this clonotype. The chain combines TRBV5-6 with TRBJ1-2; D is ambiguous. The V end was cut by 1 base, the J end by 2 bases, with 18 bases between. CDR1 and CDR2 from the germline V gene are SGHDT and YYEEEE. There are 17 residues in the CDR3. The CDR3 DNA reads TGTGCCAGCAGCTTGTCCAGCCGGGCGGGAATGAACTATGGCTACACCTTC. Residues: CASSLSSRAGMNYGYTF.

The V call is TRBV6-4, the J call TRBJ2-2, with unresolved D. There are 14 residues in the CDR3. The germline CDR1 and CDR2 sequences are MRHNA and SNTAGT. V was trimmed by 6 bases and J by 4 bases, leaving 12 bases between them. The CDR3 nucleotides are TGTGCCAGCAGCGTAGGCTCCTTCACCGGGGAGCTGTTTTTT. This gives the protein CASSVGSFTGELFF.

The V gene is TRBV10-2, the J gene TRBJ1-2; D unclear. The CDR3 covers 17 residues. V was pared by 0 bases and J by 0 bases, with 14 bases between. CDR1 is WSHSY, CDR2 SAAADI, per germline. CDR3 sequence reads: CASSESIGPSSNYGYTF. CDR3 nucleotide sequence: TGCGCCAGCAGTGAGTCTATAGGGCCCTCCTCTAACTATGGCTACACCTTC.

This clonotype came up once. This chain connects TRBV2 to TRBJ1-1; tentatively, D is TRBD1 (6 bases). This CDR3 region has 13 residues. V gave up 6 bases and J gave up 5 bases, with 13 bases separating them. The germline CDR1 and CDR2 sequences are SNHLY and FYNNEI. The CDR3 nucleotides are TGTGCCAGCAGCAAAAGGGGGGCGACTGAAGCTTTCTTT. It codes for CASSKRGATEAFF. The entire variable domain, with the rest obtained from reference TRBV2 and TRBJ1-1, is as follows: EPEVTQTPSHQVTQMGQEVILRCVPISNHLYFYWYRQILGQKVEFLVSFYNNEISEKSEIFDDQFSVERPDGSNFTLKIRSTKLEDSAMYFCASSKRGATEAFFGQGTRLTVV.

This clonotype has ten or more counts. V usage is TRBV5-5 and J usage is TRBJ2-2, with a tentative D call TRBD2 (5 bases). V lost 6 bases to trimming and J lost 1 base, with 13 bases between them. Germline V lookup: CDR1 SGHKS, CDR2 YYEKEE (reference sequence). This CDR3 has 15 amino acids. CDR3 sequence: CASTLFEGNTGELFF. CDR3 coding DNA: TGTGCCAGCACCCTTTTCGAGGGGAACACCGGGGAGCTGTTTTTT.

This clonotype was picked up a small number of times. The V gene is TRBV6-1, the J gene TRBJ2-7; 7 nucleotides line up with TRBD2. The V gene end was trimmed by 6 bases and the J gene end by 2 bases; junction bases not matched to a gene: 10. The CDR3 is 15 residues long. From germline, CDR1 is MNHNS and CDR2 SASEGT. CDR3 in amino acids: CASSPEGAGAYEQYF. CDR3 DNA: TGTGCCAGCAGCCCCGAAGGGGCGGGGGCCTACGAGCAGTACTTC.

In its sample, this clonotype was seen a few times. This chain connects TRBV7-2 to TRBJ2-7; D is ambiguous. The germline V gene encodes CDR1 SGHTA and CDR2 FQGNSA. The CDR3 is made up of 14 amino acids. V was shortened by 5 bases and J by 0 bases, with 11 bases between the two germline ends. In DNA form, the CDR3 reads TGTGCCAGCAGCACGAGACGAAGCTCCTACGAGCAGTACTTC. Its translation is CASSTRRSSYEQYF.

This clonotype was counted between two and nine times. This sequence joins TRBV5-6 and TRBJ2-1; no definite D call. The germline CDR1 and CDR2 sequences are SGHDT and YYEEEE. V was cut by 4 bases and J by 4 bases, with 12 bases left in between. The CDR3 totals 14 residues. Written as DNA, the CDR3 is TGTGCCAGCAGCCGAAGAGCCGGGTACAATGAGCAGTTCTTC. Translation gives CASSRRAGYNEQFF.

This clonotype was picked up many times. This sequence joins TRBV12-3 or TRBV12-4 and TRBJ2-7; 7 positions agree with TRBD1. This CDR3 region has 13 residues. V was clipped by 6 bases and J by 5 bases; unmatched bases: 7. The CDR3 nucleotides read TGTGCCAGCAGCCCACAGGGGCCCAACGAGCAGTACTTC. Residues: CASSPQGPNEQYF.

This clonotype was detected ten times or more. This chain connects TRBV5-1 to TRBJ2-6; 7 nucleotides match TRBD1. Germline CDR1 SGHRS, CDR2 YFSETQ. The V and J ends lost 3 bases and 2 bases, in that order; junction bases with no gene match: 5. This CDR3 is 16 amino acids long. CDR3 in DNA: TGCGCCAGCAGCTACCCTGACAGGGCTGGGGCCAACGTCCTGACTTTC. This codes for CASSYPDRAGANVLTF.

The V gene is TRBV10-3, the J gene TRBJ2-2; tentatively, D is TRBD1 (5 bases). The V and J ends lost 6 bases and 5 bases respectively, with 13 bases between them. Germline V gene lookup returns CDR1 ENHRY and CDR2 SYGVKD. This CDR3 is 14 amino acids long. CDR3 amino acids: CAIRTDLRTGELFF. DNA of the CDR3: TGTGCCATCAGGACAGACCTGAGGACCGGGGAGCTGTTTTTT.

The V call is TRBV9, the J call TRBJ2-1, with D possibly matching TRBD2 (5 bases). The V end was cut by 1 base, the J end by 7 bases, with 15 bases between. The CDR3 spans 15 residues. Germline lookup yields CDR1 SGDLS and CDR2 YYNGEE. CDR3 sequence reads: CASSVIGSGRNEQFF. For the CDR3, the DNA is TGTGCCAGCAGCGTAATCGGGTCGGGGAGAAATGAGCAGTTCTTC.

This clonotype has just a few counts. The chain uses TRBV7-2 and TRBJ2-3; D uncertain. V shed 3 bases and J shed 2 bases, with 6 bases lying between them. The CDR3 sequence is 13 residues long. CDR1 is SGHTA and CDR2 is FQGNSA in the germline V gene. CDR3 sequence reads: CASSFQYTDTQYF. The DNA for the CDR3 is TGTGCCAGCAGCTTCCAGTACACAGATACGCAGTATTTT.

A few counts support this clonotype. The chain is built from TRBV27 and TRBJ2-3; no definite D call. The CDR3 is made up of 16 amino acids. V was trimmed by 7 bases and J by 9 bases, leaving 26 bases between them. Germline V gene lookup returns CDR1 MNHEY and CDR2 SMNVEV (reference sequence). The CDR3 coding sequence is TGTGCCAGCACCAGTTTCGCGGCCAACCGCAACCCAACGCAGTATTTT. Its protein product is CASTSFAANRNPTQYF.

This clonotype appeared a few times. The chain links TRBV20-1 to TRBJ2-3; perhaps TRBD2 as D (6 bases). Germline lookup yields CDR1 DFQATT and CDR2 SNEGSKA (reference sequence). The V gene lost 2 bases and the J gene lost 6 bases, with 12 bases spanning the gap. The CDR3 runs to 13 residues. As DNA, the CDR3 is TGCAGTGCTAGATGGGGGAGCGGGGATACGCAGTATTTT. Protein sequence: CSARWGSGDTQYF.

The chain carries TRBV7-9 and TRBJ1-6; D not resolved. This CDR3 comprises 12 residues. Per the germline V gene, CDR1 is SEHNR and CDR2 is FQNEAQ (reference sequence). V lost 1 base, J lost 10 bases, and 5 bases lay in between. CDR3 bases: TGTGCCAGCAGCTTAGACTACTCACCCCTCCACTTT. Amino acid sequence: CASSLDYSPLHF.

The sample holds a few counts of this clonotype. The chain has TRBV7-2 and TRBJ1-2; D is undetermined. The CDR3 totals 12 residues. Germline CDR1 SGHTA, CDR2 FQGNSA. Trimming took 1 base from V and 8 from J, leaving 8 bases between them. DNA of the CDR3: TGTGCCAGCAGCTTAGTAGCTGGCGGCTACACCTTC. Amino acids: CASSLVAGGYTF.